A single sample gave rise to the 5 T cell receptor beta chains below, sequenced in a study of blood T cell repertoires in COVID-19 (TCRdb year 2020). Receptor libraries were prepared by the immunoSEQ multiplex PCR assay. TCRdb carries this immuneACCESS record with in-frame sequences only. Its versions omit some clonotypes, under half of them owing to an unresolved V gene in the studies checked, with the rest unexplained. The sample contains over 200,000 clones, 81% of them found a single time. About 9.8% of the sample belongs to the ten largest clones. Sequences were obtained from PBMCs or T cells enriched from blood (not recorded which). The receptors were gathered from a woman aged 45-65 years with acute COVID-19.

The chain links TRBV11-1 to TRBJ2-2; no reliable D call. The length of the CDR3 is 15 residues. The V and J ends lost 2 bases and 1 base respectively, with 8 bases between them. Germline V gene data show CDR1 as SGHAT and CDR2 as FQDESV (reference sequence). The CDR3 region has the DNA TGTGCCAGCAGCTTATTGGCAGGGAACACCGGGGAGCTGTTTTTT. It is translated as CASSLLAGNTGELFF.

The chain links TRBV18 to TRBJ1-3; no firm D call. The germline V gene has CDR1 KGHSH and CDR2 LQKENI. V was pared by 3 bases and J by 5 bases, with 11 bases between. The CDR3 contains 14 residues. CDR3 sequence reads: CASSPETMRNTIYF. The CDR3 DNA sequence: TGTGCCAGCTCACCTGAGACAATGAGAAACACCATATATTTT.

The chain joins TRBV11-2 to TRBJ2-7; 8 bases are a match to TRBD1. Losses at the gene ends were 4 bases for V and 3 bases for J; bases not matched to a gene: 8. Per the germline V gene, CDR1 is SGHAT and CDR2 is FQNNGV. The CDR3 extends over 15 amino acids. CDR3 sequence: CASSSTATGGYEQYF. The CDR3 region has the DNA TGTGCCAGCAGCTCAACGGCAACAGGGGGCTACGAGCAGTACTTC.

The chain combines TRBV30 with TRBJ1-1; 9 bases match TRBD1. This CDR3 is 14 amino acids long. Losses at the gene ends were 5 bases for V and 1 base for J; bases not matched to a gene: 5. Germline loops: CDR1 GTSNPN, CDR2 SVGIG (reference sequence). CDR3 residues: CAWRKQGANTEAFF. Written as DNA, the CDR3 is TGTGCCTGGCGGAAACAGGGGGCGAACACTGAAGCTTTCTTT.

The chain recombines TRBV29-1 with TRBJ1-1; D might be TRBD1 (5 bases). The ends were cut back, 8 bases at V and 2 bases at J, with 18 bases in the middle. This CDR3 region has 14 residues. In germline, CDR1 is SQVTM, CDR2 ANQGSEA. This chain's CDR3 is CSTRGGGVNTEAFF. The DNA for the CDR3 is TGCAGCACCCGGGGCGGGGGAGTAAACACTGAAGCTTTCTTT.